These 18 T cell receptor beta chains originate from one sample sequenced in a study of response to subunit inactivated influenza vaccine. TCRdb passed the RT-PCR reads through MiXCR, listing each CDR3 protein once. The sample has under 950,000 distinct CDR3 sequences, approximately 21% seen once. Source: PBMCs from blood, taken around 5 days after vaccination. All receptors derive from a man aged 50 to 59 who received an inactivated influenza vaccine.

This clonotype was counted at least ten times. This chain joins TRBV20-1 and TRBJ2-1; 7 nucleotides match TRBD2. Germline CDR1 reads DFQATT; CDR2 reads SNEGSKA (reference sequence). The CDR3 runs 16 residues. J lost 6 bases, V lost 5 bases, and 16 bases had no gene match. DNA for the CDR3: TGCAGTGCTCCGAACGCGGCGGGAGCGTTGGTCAATGAGCAGTTCTTC. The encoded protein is CSAPNAAGALVNEQFF.

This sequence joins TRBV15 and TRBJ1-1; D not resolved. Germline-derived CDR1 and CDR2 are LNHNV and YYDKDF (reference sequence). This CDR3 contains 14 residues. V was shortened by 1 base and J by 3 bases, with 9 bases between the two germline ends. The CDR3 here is CATSRVGGYTEAFF. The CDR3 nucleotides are TGTGCCACCAGCAGAGTTGGAGGGTACACTGAAGCTTTCTTT.

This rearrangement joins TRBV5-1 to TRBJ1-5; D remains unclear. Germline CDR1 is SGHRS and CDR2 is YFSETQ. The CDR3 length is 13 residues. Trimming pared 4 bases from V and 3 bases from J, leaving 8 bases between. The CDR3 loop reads CASSTTYNQPQHF. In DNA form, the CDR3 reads TGCGCCAGCAGCACCACGTACAATCAGCCCCAGCATTTT.

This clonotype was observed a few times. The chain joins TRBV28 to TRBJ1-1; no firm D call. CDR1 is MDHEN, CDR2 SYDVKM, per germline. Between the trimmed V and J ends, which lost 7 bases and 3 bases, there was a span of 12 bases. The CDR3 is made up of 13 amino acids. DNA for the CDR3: TGTGCCAGCACCCCCGACTGGGACACTGAAGCTTTCTTT. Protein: CASTPDWDTEAFF.

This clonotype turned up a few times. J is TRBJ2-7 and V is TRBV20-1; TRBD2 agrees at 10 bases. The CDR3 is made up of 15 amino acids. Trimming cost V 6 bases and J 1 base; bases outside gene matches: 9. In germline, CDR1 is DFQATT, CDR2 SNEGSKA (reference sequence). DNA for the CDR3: TGCAGTGCCACCTCCCTAGCGGGAGTGTCCTACGAGCAGTACTTC. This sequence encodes CSATSLAGVSYEQYF.

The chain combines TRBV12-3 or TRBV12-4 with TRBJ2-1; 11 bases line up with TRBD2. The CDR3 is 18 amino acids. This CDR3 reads CTISSPLKTSGSYNEQFF. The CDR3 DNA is TGTACCATCAGTTCCCCCTTAAAAACTAGCGGGAGCTACAATGAGCAGTTCTTC.

For the CDR3, the DNA is TGTGCCAGCAGCCATCTAGCGGGAGACCTCAATGAGCAGTTCTTC. Its translation is CASSHLAGDLNEQFF. The rearrangement uses TRBV4-2 and TRBJ2-1; 10 nucleotides agree with TRBD2. The CDR3 sequence is 15 residues long. Per germline, CDR1 LGHNA and CDR2 YNFKEQ. J lost 6 bases, V lost 3 bases, and 5 bases had no gene match.

The DNA of the CDR3 is TGCAGCGTTTATGGCCCAGGACAAGAGACCCAGTACTTC. Its protein product is CSVYGPGQETQYF. The rearrangement joins TRBV29-1 to TRBJ2-5; the D is unclear. This CDR3 is 13 amino acids long. Trimming removed 5 bases from V and 2 bases from J, with 12 bases in between. Germline CDR1 and CDR2: SQVTM and ANQGSEA.

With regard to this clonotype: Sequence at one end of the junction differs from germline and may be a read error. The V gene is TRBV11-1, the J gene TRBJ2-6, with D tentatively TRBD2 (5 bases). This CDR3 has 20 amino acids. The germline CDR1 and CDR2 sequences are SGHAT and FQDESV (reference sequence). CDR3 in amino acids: CASNLGFESGPHSGANVLTF. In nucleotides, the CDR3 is TGTGCCAGCAACTTAGGGTTTGAAAGCGGACCCCACTCTGGGGCCAACGTCCTGACTTTC.

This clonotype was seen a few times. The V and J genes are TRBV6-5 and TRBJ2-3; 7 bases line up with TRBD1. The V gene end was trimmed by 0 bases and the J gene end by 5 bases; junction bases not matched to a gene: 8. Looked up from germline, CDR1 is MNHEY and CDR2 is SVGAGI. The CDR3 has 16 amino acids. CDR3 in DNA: TGTGCCAGCAGTTACTCTTGGCGACAGGGAGAAGATACGCAGTATTTT. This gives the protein CASSYSWRQGEDTQYF.

CDR3 bases: TGTGCCAGCTGGGACCCAGGCTCCTACAATGAGCAGTTCTTC. As protein: CASWDPGSYNEQFF. The chain couples TRBV28 to TRBJ2-1; D is tentatively TRBD1 or TRBD2 (5 bases each). CDR3 length equals 14 residues. From germline, CDR1 is MDHEN and CDR2 SYDVKM. V shed 8 bases and J shed 0 bases, with 11 bases lying between them.

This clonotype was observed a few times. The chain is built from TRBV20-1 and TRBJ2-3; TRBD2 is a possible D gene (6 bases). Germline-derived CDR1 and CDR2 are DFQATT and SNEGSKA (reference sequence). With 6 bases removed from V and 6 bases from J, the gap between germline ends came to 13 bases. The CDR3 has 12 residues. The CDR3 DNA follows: TGCAGTGCAACCGGGCGGGGTGATACGCAGTATTTT. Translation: CSATGRGDTQYF.

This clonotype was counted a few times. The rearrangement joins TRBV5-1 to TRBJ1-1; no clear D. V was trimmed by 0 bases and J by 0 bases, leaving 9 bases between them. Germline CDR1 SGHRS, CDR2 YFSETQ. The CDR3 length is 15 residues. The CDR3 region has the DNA TGCGCCAGCAGCTTGGGGGTACAGTTGAACACTGAAGCTTTCTTT. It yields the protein CASSLGVQLNTEAFF. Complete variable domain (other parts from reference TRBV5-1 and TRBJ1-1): KAGVTQTPRYLIKTRGQQVTLSCSPISGHRSVSWYQQTPGQGLQFLFEYFSETQRNKGNFPGRFSGRQFSNSRSEMNVSTLELGDSALYLCASSLGVQLNTEAFFGQGTRLTVV.

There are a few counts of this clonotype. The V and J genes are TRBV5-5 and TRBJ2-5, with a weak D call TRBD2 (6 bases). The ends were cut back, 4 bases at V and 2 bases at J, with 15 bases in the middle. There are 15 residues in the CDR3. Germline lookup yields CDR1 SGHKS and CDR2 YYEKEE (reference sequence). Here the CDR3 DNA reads TGTGCCAGCAGCCTGGGACGGGGGTTTCAAGAGACCCAGTACTTC. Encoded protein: CASSLGRGFQETQYF.

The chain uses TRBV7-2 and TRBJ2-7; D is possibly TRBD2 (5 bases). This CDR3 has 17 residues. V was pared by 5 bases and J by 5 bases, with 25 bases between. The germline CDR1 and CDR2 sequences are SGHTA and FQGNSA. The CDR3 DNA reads TGTGCCAGCAGCCACTACCCCGGAAGAGGGAGTAACGACGAGCAGTACTTC. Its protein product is CASSHYPGRGSNDEQYF.

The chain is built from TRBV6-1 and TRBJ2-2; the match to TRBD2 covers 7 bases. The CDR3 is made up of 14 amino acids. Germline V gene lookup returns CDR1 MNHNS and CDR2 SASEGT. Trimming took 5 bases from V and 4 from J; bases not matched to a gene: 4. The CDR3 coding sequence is TGTGCCAGCAGTAGAGTAGCGGGCACCGGGGAGCTGTTTTTT. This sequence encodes CASSRVAGTGELFF.

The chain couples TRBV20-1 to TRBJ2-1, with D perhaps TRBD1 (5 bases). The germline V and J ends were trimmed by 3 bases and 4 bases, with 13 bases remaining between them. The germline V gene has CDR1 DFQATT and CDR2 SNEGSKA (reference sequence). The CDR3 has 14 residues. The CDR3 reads CSASWVQGYNEQFF. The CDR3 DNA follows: TGCAGTGCTAGCTGGGTCCAGGGATACAATGAGCAGTTCTTC.

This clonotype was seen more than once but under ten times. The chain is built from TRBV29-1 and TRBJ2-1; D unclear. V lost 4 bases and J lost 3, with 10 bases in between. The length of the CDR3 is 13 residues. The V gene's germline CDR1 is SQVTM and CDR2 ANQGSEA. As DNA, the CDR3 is TGCAGCGTTGGGACCTTAAACTACAATGAGCAGTTCTTC. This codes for CSVGTLNYNEQFF.